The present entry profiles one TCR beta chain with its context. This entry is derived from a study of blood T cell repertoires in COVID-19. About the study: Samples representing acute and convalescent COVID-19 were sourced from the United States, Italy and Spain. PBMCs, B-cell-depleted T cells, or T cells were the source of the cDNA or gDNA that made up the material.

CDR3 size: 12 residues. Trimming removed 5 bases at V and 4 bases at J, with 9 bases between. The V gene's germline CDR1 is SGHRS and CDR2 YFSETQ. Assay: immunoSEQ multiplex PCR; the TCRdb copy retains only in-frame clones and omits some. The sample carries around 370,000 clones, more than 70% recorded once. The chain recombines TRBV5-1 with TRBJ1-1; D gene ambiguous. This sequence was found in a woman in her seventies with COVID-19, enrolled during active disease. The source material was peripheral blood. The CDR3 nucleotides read TGCGCCAGCAGTGCGGCGGCCACTGAAGCTTTCTTT. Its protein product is CASSAAATEAFF. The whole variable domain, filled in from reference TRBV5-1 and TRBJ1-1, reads KAGVTQTPRYLIKTRGQQVTLSCSPISGHRSVSWYQQTPGQGLQFLFEYFSETQRNKGNFPGRFSGRQFSNSRSEMNVSTLELGDSALYLCASSAAATEAFFGQGTRLTVV.